This TCR beta chain is from a study of human T cells and chemical hapten exposure. Concerning this clonotype: Its antigen is currently unknown.

The CDR3 runs 13 residues. With 4 bases removed from V and 1 base from J, the gap between germline ends came to 7 bases. Germline V gene lookup returns CDR1 SGHTA and CDR2 FQGNSA. Whole-study findings and limits: It was expanded TCRs that formed significantly more large CDR3 similarity clusters than controls did.

TCRdb redid the calling of the RACE reads with MiXCR, one entry per CDR3 protein. The repertoire holds 300,000 to 450,000 distinct CDR3 sequences, with 4% to 6% as singletons. Time point described: pre-sensitization, week 0. Treatment in this sample: therapeutic diphenylcyclopropenone sensitization with weekly scalp DPC. Unfractionated whole blood was the source of the extracted total RNA. This clonotype originated in a woman aged 45-65 years with alopecia areata. Some clones in this sample may be carry-over from other donors' samples. The chain has TRBV7-2 and TRBJ1-1; D not certain. Sequenced material: whole blood, taken in connection with sensitization to the hapten diphenylcyclopropenone (DPC). The CDR3 loop reads CASSSQANTEAFF. CDR3 nucleotide sequence: TGTGCCAGCAGCTCTCAGGCGAACACTGAAGCTTTCTTT.